One and the same sample provided the 22 T cell receptor beta chains below, sequenced in a study of human T cells and chemical hapten exposure. Stated time point: pre-sensitization, week 0. Specified treatment: therapeutic diphenylcyclopropenone sensitization with weekly scalp DPC. Each CDR3 protein gets one entry after TCRdb re-called the RACE reads with MiXCR. The sample shows more than 250,000 distinct CDR3 sequences, about 7.7% of them seen only once. The specimen was whole blood, collected in connection with sensitization to the hapten diphenylcyclopropenone (DPC). Receptor source: a young man with alopecia areata. Some clones in this sample may be carry-over from other donors' samples.

This chain links TRBV5-1 with TRBJ2-5, with a possible D match to TRBD1 (5 bases). Germline CDR1 reads SGHRS; CDR2 reads YFSETQ. V was pared by 4 bases and J by 2 bases, with 21 bases between. This CDR3 region has 17 residues. The CDR3 here is CASSPKVIQDSQETQYF. CDR3 DNA: TGCGCCAGCAGCCCCAAAGTAATACAAGACAGTCAAGAGACCCAGTACTTC.

V gene TRBV10-3 combines with J gene TRBJ2-5; 8 bases agree with TRBD1. Trimming removed 2 bases from V and 2 bases from J; junction bases left unmatched: 4. The CDR3 runs to 15 residues. Germline V gene lookup returns CDR1 ENHRY and CDR2 SYGVKD. The CDR3 loop reads CAISEPQGAQETQYF. CDR3 sequence (DNA): TGTGCCATCAGTGAGCCCCAGGGGGCTCAAGAGACCCAGTACTTC.

This clonotype was picked up a small number of times. The chain joins TRBV28 to TRBJ2-2, with a weak D call TRBD2 (6 bases). The germline V gene has CDR1 MDHEN and CDR2 SYDVKM. This CDR3 is built from 15 residues. Trimming removed 1 base from V and 6 bases from J, with 12 bases in between. In DNA form, the CDR3 reads TGTGCCAGCAGTTTATTGTGGAGGGATGCCGGGGAGCTGTTTTTT. Its protein is CASSLLWRDAGELFF.

The V gene is TRBV18, the J gene TRBJ2-3; D is uncertain. Germline loops: CDR1 KGHSH, CDR2 LQKENI. The CDR3 is 13 residues long. V shed 2 bases and J shed 1 base, with 4 bases lying between them. The CDR3 bases are TGTGCCAGCTCACCATCCCGCACAGATACGCAGTATTTT. This translates into CASSPSRTDTQYF.

This clonotype came up many times. The chain is built from TRBV6-2 or TRBV6-3 and TRBJ2-1; a weak D match, TRBD2 (6 bases). The CDR3 sequence is 12 residues long. CDR1 and CDR2 (germline): MNHEY, SVGEGT. With 10 bases removed from V and 9 bases from J, the gap between germline ends came to 16 bases. CDR3 sequence reads: CATKKAGPEQFF. The CDR3 DNA sequence: TGTGCCACAAAAAAAGCGGGTCCTGAGCAGTTCTTC.

This chain links TRBV12-3 or TRBV12-4 with TRBJ2-7; weak D call: TRBD2 (5 bases). CDR3 size: 14 residues. V was pared by 7 bases and J by 2 bases, with 15 bases between. The CDR3 loop reads CASTPHGLPYEQYF. Written as DNA, the CDR3 is TGTGCCAGCACTCCACACGGACTCCCCTACGAGCAGTACTTC.

This clonotype was seen many times. This chain links TRBV5-6 with TRBJ2-3, with a tentative D call TRBD1 (5 bases). The CDR3 is 18 residues long. Trimming took off 1 base at V and 1 base at J, with 19 bases between the two ends. CDR1 and CDR2 (germline): SGHDT, YYEEEE. The CDR3 DNA is TGTGCCAGCAGCTTGAGGGGAAAGGGCACGGCTGGCACAGATACGCAGTATTTT. Translation gives CASSLRGKGTAGTDTQYF. The entire variable domain, with the rest obtained from reference TRBV5-6 and TRBJ2-3, is as follows: DAGVTQSPTHLIKTRGQQVTLRCSPKSGHDTVSWYQQALGQGPQFIFQYYEEEERQRGNFPDRFSGHQFPNYSSELNVNALLLGDSALYLCASSLRGKGTAGTDTQYFGPGTRLTVL.

This clonotype was found once. At one end, the junction sequence differs from germline, possibly due to a read error. The CDR3 DNA is TGTGCCAGCAGCCTTACAAGCAATCAGCCCCAGCGTTTT. It specifies CASSLTSNQPQRF. This chain uses TRBV3-1 with TRBJ1-5; D is unclear. This CDR3 region has 13 residues. Looked up from germline, CDR1 is LGHDT and CDR2 is YNNKEL (reference sequence). Full variable domain (remainder filled in from reference TRBV3-1 and TRBJ1-5): DTAVSQTPKYLVTQMGNDKSIKCEQNLGHDTMYWYKQDSKKFLKIMFSYNNKELIINETVPNRFSPKSPDKAHLNLHINSLELGDSAVYFCASSLTSNQPQRFGDGTRLSIL.

This clonotype showed up many times. The rearrangement links TRBV28 to TRBJ2-6; D not resolved. V lost 6 bases to trimming and J lost 0 bases, with 18 bases between them. Germline CDR1 and CDR2: MDHEN and SYDVKM. This CDR3 is built from 18 residues. The CDR3 is CASRTTNPGDSGANVLTF. The DNA of the CDR3 is TGTGCCAGCAGGACAACAAACCCAGGAGACTCTGGGGCCAACGTCCTGACTTTC.

In regard to this clonotype: This sequence may be a read error, since a much larger clone differs from it by one base. J is TRBJ2-7 and V is TRBV28; D unclear. The CDR3 sequence is 14 residues long. CDR1 is MDHEN, CDR2 SYDVKM, per germline. The CDR3 DNA reads as TGTGTCAGCACCGATCCGCCCCGCATCTACGAGCAGTACTTC. Protein: CVSTDPPRIYEQYF.

This sequence joins TRBV29-1 and TRBJ2-3; 9 bases match TRBD2. This CDR3 contains 17 residues. V was pared by 1 base and J by 3 bases, with 11 bases of the junction left unmatched. CDR1 SQVTM and CDR2 ANQGSEA come from the germline V gene. The CDR3 nucleotides read TGCAGCGTTGAAGGGGTTAGCGGGGGCGAAGGGACAGATACGCAGTATTTT. This sequence encodes CSVEGVSGGEGTDTQYF.

A few counts support this clonotype. The chain recombines TRBV15 with TRBJ2-7, with D perhaps TRBD2 (6 bases). Trimming removed 5 bases at V and 1 base at J, with 18 bases between. The CDR3 is 16 residues long. Looked up from germline, CDR1 is LNHNV and CDR2 is YYDKDF (reference sequence). CDR3 nucleotides: TGTGCCACCAGCCCCGAAAGATGGAGGGGATCCTACGAGCAGTACTTC. The encoded protein is CATSPERWRGSYEQYF.

This clonotype has at least ten counts. The genes are TRBV6-4 and TRBJ1-1; the D gene is possibly TRBD1 (6 bases). The germline V and J ends were trimmed by 3 bases and 3 bases, with 14 bases remaining between them. The germline V gene has CDR1 MRHNA and CDR2 SNTAGT. CDR3 length equals 15 residues. Here the CDR3 reads CASSETPDSDTEAFF. For the CDR3, the DNA is TGTGCCAGCAGTGAAACTCCGGACAGTGACACTGAAGCTTTCTTT.

This clonotype was picked up many times. V is TRBV6-6 and J is TRBJ2-5; perhaps TRBD2 as D (5 bases). Trimming pared 6 bases from V and 4 bases from J, leaving 21 bases between. Germline CDR1 is MNHNY and CDR2 is SVGAGI (reference sequence). The CDR3 length is 16 residues. Here the CDR3 DNA reads TGTGCCAGCAGCCCTCACGCCCGGACGGGGAGAGAGACCCAGTACTTC. It is translated as CASSPHARTGRETQYF.

This clonotype came up a few times. This chain uses TRBV9 with TRBJ2-2; possibly TRBD1 for D (6 bases). CDR1 is SGDLS, CDR2 YYNGEE, per germline. The CDR3 contains 16 residues. V lost 1 base and J lost 6, with 16 bases in between. The CDR3, as DNA: TGTGCCAGCAGCGTATTTGCCCCCCAGGGGCCCGGGGAGCTGTTTTTT. This translates into CASSVFAPQGPGELFF.

Sample share makes this clonotype medium-sized (0.01 to 0.1%). V gene TRBV29-1 combines with J gene TRBJ1-5; D gene ambiguous. The CDR3 contains 14 residues. Trimming removed 7 bases at V and 4 bases at J, with 17 bases between. CDR1 is SQVTM, CDR2 ANQGSEA, per germline. CDR3 bases: TGCAGCGCTACGCACGGTGGGGAAAATCAGCCCCAGCATTTT. Amino acids: CSATHGGENQPQHF.

This rearrangement joins TRBV5-1 to TRBJ1-1, with D uncertain. The CDR3 is 15 amino acids. Germline V gene data show CDR1 as SGHRS and CDR2 as YFSETQ. V was pared by 1 base and J by 1 base, with 11 bases between. The CDR3 DNA sequence: TGCGCCAGCAGCTTGTGGGGTCCAGCGAACACTGAAGCTTTCTTT. Amino acid sequence: CASSLWGPANTEAFF.

This clonotype showed up many times. This sequence joins TRBV27 and TRBJ2-3; perhaps D is TRBD1 or TRBD2 (5 bases each). CDR3 length: 13 residues. V was trimmed by 2 bases and J by 2 bases, leaving 5 bases between them. Germline assignment: CDR1 MNHEY and CDR2 SMNVEV (reference sequence). Here the CDR3 DNA reads TGTGCCAGCAGTTTAGGGACCACAGATACGCAGTATTTT. Translation gives CASSLGTTDTQYF.

This clonotype has at least ten counts. J is TRBJ2-1 and V is TRBV9, with 8 bases lining up with TRBD2. The germline V gene has CDR1 SGDLS and CDR2 YYNGEE. Trimming cost V 0 bases and J 7 bases; bases outside gene matches: 9. The CDR3 consists of 16 residues. Written as DNA, the CDR3 is TGTGCCAGCAGCGTAGCCGTGGCGGGGGGTAGGAATGAGCAGTTCTTC. It codes for CASSVAVAGGRNEQFF.

This clonotype was detected a few times. The chain combines TRBV7-2 with TRBJ1-5; D is unclear. CDR3 length equals 13 residues. Germline V CDR1 and CDR2: SGHTA, FQGNSA. The V and J ends lost 1 base and 9 bases respectively, with 10 bases between them. The DNA of the CDR3 is TGTGCCAGCAGCTTAGGACAAGGTTGGCCCCAGCATTTT. Its protein is CASSLGQGWPQHF.

This clonotype has only a few counts. The rearrangement joins TRBV6-6 to TRBJ2-3; no reliable D call. CDR1 and CDR2 (germline): MNHNY, SVGAGI (reference sequence). This CDR3 has 12 residues. V was pared by 2 bases and J by 6 bases, with 6 bases between. CDR3 sequence reads: CASSYDIDTQYF. The CDR3 coding sequence is TGTGCCAGCAGTTACGACATTGATACGCAGTATTTT.

The V gene is TRBV29-1, the J gene TRBJ2-7; D perhaps matches TRBD1 (6 bases). The CDR3 loop spans 14 amino acids. The V end lost 3 bases, the J end lost 4 bases, and 16 bases lay between the germline ends. Germline loops: CDR1 SQVTM, CDR2 ANQGSEA. Here the CDR3 reads CSVEVRGFDYEQYF. CDR3 bases: TGCAGCGTTGAGGTCAGGGGATTTGATTACGAGCAGTACTTC.